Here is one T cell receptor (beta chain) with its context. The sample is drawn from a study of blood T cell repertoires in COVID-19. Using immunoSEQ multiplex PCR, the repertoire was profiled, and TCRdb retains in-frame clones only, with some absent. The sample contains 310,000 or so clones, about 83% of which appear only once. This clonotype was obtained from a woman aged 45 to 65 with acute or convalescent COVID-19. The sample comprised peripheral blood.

The DNA for the CDR3 is TGTGCCAGCAGCCAAGGAAGAAGGGGAGAGACCCAGTACTTC. Translating it yields CASSQGRRGETQYF. This chain uses TRBV4-2 with TRBJ2-5; maybe TRBD1 (5 bases). The CDR3 spans 14 residues. V was cut by 1 base and J by 4 bases, with 10 bases left in between. Germline V lookup: CDR1 LGHNA, CDR2 YNFKEQ.